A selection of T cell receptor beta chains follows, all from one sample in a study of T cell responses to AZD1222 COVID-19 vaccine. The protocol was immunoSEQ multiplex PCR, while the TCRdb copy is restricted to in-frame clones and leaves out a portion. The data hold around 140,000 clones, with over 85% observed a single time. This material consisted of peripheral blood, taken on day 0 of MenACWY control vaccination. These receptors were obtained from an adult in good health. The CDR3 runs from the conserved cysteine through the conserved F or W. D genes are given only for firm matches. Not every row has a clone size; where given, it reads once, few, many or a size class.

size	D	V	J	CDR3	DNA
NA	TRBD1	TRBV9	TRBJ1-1	CASSVGTDLEAFF	TGTGCCAGCAGCGTTGGGACAGACCTTGAAGCTTTCTTT
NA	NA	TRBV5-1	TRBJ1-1	CASSAGGARNTEAFF	TGCGCCAGCAGCGCGGGGGGGGCGCGGAACACTGAAGCTTTCTTT
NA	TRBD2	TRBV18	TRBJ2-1	CASSPFSGTYAEQFF	TGTGCCAGCTCACCCTTTAGCGGGACTTACGCTGAGCAGTTCTTC
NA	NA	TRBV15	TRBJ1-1	CATSERGWENTEAFF	TGTGCCACCTCTGAGAGGGGGTGGGAGAACACTGAAGCTTTCTTT
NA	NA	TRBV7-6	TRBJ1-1	CASSSSPTVGANTEAFF	TGTGCCAGCAGCTCCTCACCGACAGTAGGTGCGAACACTGAAGCTTTCTTT
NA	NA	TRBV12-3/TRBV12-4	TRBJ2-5	CASSLKETQYF	TGTGCCAGCAGTTTAAAAGAGACCCAGTACTTC
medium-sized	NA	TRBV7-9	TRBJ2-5	CASSFAAAQETQYF	TGTGCCAGCAGCTTTGCGGCAGCCCAAGAGACCCAGTACTTC
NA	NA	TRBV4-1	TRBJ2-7	CASSQGATNYEQYF	TGCGCCAGCAGCCAAGGCGCGACTAACTACGAGCAGTACTTC
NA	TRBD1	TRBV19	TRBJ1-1	CASSTPGQLMNTEAFF	TGTGCCAGTAGTACTCCGGGACAGCTCATGAACACTGAAGCTTTCTTT
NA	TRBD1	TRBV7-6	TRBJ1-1	CASSSGQGRDTEAFF	TGTGCCAGCAGCTCGGGACAGGGTAGGGACACTGAAGCTTTCTTT
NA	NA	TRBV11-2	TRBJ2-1	CASSLTTWSDHLRNEQFF	TGTGCCAGCAGCTTAACTACATGGTCGGACCATTTGAGGAATGAGCAGTTCTTC
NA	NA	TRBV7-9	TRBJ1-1	CASSQPGVATEAFF	TGTGCCAGCAGCCAACCCGGGGTGGCCACTGAAGCTTTCTTT
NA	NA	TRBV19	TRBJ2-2	CASNWGNTGELFF	TGTGCCAGTAATTGGGGTAACACCGGGGAGCTGTTTTTT
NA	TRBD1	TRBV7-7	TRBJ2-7	CASSKGQGYEQYF	TGTGCCAGCAGCAAGGGACAGGGGTACGAGCAGTACTTC
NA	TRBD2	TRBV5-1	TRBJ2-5	CASSSRGLAGGETQYF	TGCGCCAGCAGCTCTAGGGGACTAGCGGGAGGAGAGACCCAGTACTTC
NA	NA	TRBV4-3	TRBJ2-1	CASSYYWEAESYNEQFF	TGCGCCAGCAGCTACTATTGGGAAGCGGAGTCCTACAATGAGCAGTTCTTC
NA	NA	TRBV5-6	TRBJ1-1	CASSYRGARTEAFF	TGTGCCAGCAGCTATCGGGGGGCTCGCACTGAAGCTTTCTTT
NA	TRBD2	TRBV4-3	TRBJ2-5	CASSQVGGEETQYF	TGCGCCAGCAGCCAAGTGGGGGGGGAAGAGACCCAGTACTTC
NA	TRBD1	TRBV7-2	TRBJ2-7	CASSFASGQGRGNEQYF	TGTGCCAGCAGCTTTGCCTCTGGACAGGGTCGGGGGAACGAGCAGTACTTC
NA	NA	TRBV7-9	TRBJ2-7	CASSPPSNLGSEQYF	TGTGCCAGCAGCCCCCCCTCGAATCTGGGTAGCGAGCAGTACTTC
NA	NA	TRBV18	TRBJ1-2	CASSPRGSSNYGYTF	TGTGCCAGCTCACCAAGAGGCAGCTCTAACTATGGCTACACCTTC
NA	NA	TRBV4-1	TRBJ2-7	CASSQDPKDYEQYF	TGCGCCAGCAGCCAAGATCCTAAGGACTACGAGCAGTACTTC
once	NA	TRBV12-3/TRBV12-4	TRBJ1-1	CASSPGLGSEAFF	TGTGCCAGCAGTCCCGGGCTAGGCAGTGAAGCTTTCTTT
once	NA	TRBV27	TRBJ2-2	CASSPPLDTGELFF	TGTGCCAGCAGTCCACCCCTCGACACCGGGGAGCTGTTTTTT
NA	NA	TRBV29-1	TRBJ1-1	CSANKNTEAFF	TGCAGCGCCAACAAGAACACTGAAGCTTTCTTT
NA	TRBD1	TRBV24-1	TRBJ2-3	CATSCPGQGSTDTQYF	TGTGCCACCAGCTGTCCGGGACAGGGGTCCACAGATACGCAGTATTTT
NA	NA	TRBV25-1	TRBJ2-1	CASRGGPVSYNEQFF	TGTGCCAGCAGGGGGGGACCGGTCTCCTACAATGAGCAGTTCTTC
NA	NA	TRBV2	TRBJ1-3	CASSHGGRQTSGNTIYF	TGTGCCAGCAGCCATGGGGGGCGGCAAACTTCTGGAAACACCATATATTTT
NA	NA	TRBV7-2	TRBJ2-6	CASSPNSGANVLTF	TGTGCCAGCAGCCCCAACTCTGGGGCCAACGTCCTGACTTTC
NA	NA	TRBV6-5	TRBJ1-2	CASSKTPGYGYTF	TGTGCCAGCAGCAAGACACCGGGGTATGGCTACACCTTC
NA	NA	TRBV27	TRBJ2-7	CASSFRGPAYEQYF	TGTGCCAGCAGTTTCCGGGGGCCCGCCTACGAGCAGTACTTC
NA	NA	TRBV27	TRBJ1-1	CASSLSMNTEAFF	TGTGCCAGCAGTTTATCGATGAACACTGAAGCTTTCTTT
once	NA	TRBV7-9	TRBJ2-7	CASSSIGNTGSSRTYEQYF	TGTGCCAGCAGCTCCATCGGGAATACAGGGTCTTCACGGACTTACGAGCAGTACTTC
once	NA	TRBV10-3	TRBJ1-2	CAINEDTTNYGYTF	TGTGCCATCAATGAGGACACCACTAACTATGGCTACACCTTC
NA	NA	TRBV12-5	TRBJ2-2	CASGLGGMDTGELFF	TGTGCTAGTGGTTTGGGGGGTATGGACACCGGGGAGCTGTTTTTT
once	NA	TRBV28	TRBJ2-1	CASSSLVAEEQFF	TGTGCCAGCAGCTCCCTGGTAGCCGAGGAGCAGTTCTTC
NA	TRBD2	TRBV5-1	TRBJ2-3	CASKEIAGSTDTQYF	TGCGCCAGCAAAGAGATAGCGGGAAGCACAGATACGCAGTATTTT
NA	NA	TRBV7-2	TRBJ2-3	CASSLGGGGGVLTQYF	TGTGCCAGCAGCTTAGGCGGTGGGGGCGGGGTCCTTACGCAGTATTTT
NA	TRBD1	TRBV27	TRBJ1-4	CASSIGTGATNEKLFF	TGTGCCAGCAGTATCGGGACAGGGGCAACTAATGAAAAACTGTTTTTT
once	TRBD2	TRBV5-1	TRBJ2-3	CASSLIAGVDTQYF	TGCGCCAGCAGCTTGATAGCGGGAGTAGATACGCAGTATTTT
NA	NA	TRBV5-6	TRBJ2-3	CASSLIDVTDTQYF	TGTGCCAGCAGCTTGATTGATGTTACAGATACGCAGTATTTT
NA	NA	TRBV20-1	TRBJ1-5	CSASGSGNQPQHF	TGCAGTGCTAGTGGGTCGGGGAATCAGCCCCAGCATTTT
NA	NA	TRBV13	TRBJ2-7	CASSSDTPYEQYF	TGTGCCAGCAGCTCGGACACCCCCTACGAGCAGTACTTC
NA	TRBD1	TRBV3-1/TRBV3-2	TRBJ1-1	CASSHRGNTEAFF	TGTGCCAGCAGTCACAGGGGTAACACTGAAGCTTTCTTT
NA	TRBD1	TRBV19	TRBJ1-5	CASSIGEIGTGDNQPQHF	TGTGCCAGTAGTATAGGGGAAATAGGAACAGGGGATAATCAGCCCCAGCATTTT
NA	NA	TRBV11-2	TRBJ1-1	CASTFLVGYNTEAFF	TGTGCCAGCACCTTCCTAGTTGGGTATAACACTGAAGCTTTCTTT
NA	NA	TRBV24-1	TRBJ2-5	CATSRGPGETQYF	TGTGCCACCAGTCGTGGGCCGGGTGAGACCCAGTACTTC
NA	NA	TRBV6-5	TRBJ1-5	CASSRTGYQPQHF	TGTGCCAGCAGTCGTACAGGGTATCAGCCCCAGCATTTT
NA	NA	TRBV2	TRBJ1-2	CASSGDTRDGYTF	TGTGCCAGCAGTGGGGACACCCGAGATGGCTACACCTTC
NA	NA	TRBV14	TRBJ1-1	CASSQERNTEAFF	TGTGCCAGCAGCCAAGAGAGGAACACTGAAGCTTTCTTT
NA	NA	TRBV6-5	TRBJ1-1	CASGIPGENTEAFF	TGTGCCAGCGGAATCCCGGGAGAGAACACTGAAGCTTTCTTT
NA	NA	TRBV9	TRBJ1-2	CASTLSSQGVEGYTF	TGTGCCAGCACCCTATCCAGCCAGGGAGTAGAGGGCTACACCTTC
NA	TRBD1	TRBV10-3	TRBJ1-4	CAISESTTGFGEKLFF	TGTGCCATCAGTGAGTCGACGACAGGGTTCGGTGAAAAACTGTTTTTT
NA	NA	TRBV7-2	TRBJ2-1	CASSPMGPPRQFF	TGTGCCAGCAGCCCCATGGGACCGCCCCGGCAGTTCTTC